This section outlines one T cell receptor (beta chain) sequence together with its context. This record comes from a study of T cell repertoires in ileal Crohn's disease. Looking at the study overall: The M6 sample came from neoterminal ileum during colonoscopy after surgery.

Germline loops: CDR1 SGHDT, CDR2 YYEEEE. V gave up 0 bases and J gave up 0 bases, with 7 bases separating them. This CDR3 has 15 amino acids. Time point of the sample: neoterminal ileum biopsy at postoperative endoscopy, about 6 months after surgery. Eligibility required adulthood, ileal or ileocolonic Crohn's disease and indicated ileocolonic resection. Assay used: immunoSEQ multiplex PCR; TCRdb lists only in-frame clones, some missing. The data hold approximately 7,200 clones, with more than 65% observed a single time. The chain joins TRBV5-6 to TRBJ1-3, with D perhaps matching TRBD1 (5 bases). The receptor comes from an adult with Crohn's disease. The material sequenced was ileal tissue. The CDR3 is CASSLVGGSGNTIYF. The CDR3 coding sequence is TGTGCCAGCAGCTTGGTGGGGGGCTCTGGAAACACCATATATTTT.